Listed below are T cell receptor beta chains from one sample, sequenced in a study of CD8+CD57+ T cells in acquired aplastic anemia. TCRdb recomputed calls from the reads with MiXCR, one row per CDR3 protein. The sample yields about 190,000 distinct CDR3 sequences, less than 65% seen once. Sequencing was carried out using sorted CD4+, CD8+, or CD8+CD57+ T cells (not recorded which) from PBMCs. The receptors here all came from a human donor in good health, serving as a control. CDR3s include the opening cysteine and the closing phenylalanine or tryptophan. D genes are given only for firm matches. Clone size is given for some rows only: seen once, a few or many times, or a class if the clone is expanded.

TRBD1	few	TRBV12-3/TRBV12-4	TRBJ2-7	TGTGCCAGCAGTTTACCGAGACAGGGTTTTGTTGTCTTC	CASSLPRQGFVVF
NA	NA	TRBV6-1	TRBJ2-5	TGTGCCAGCTCGGCAGACTTCCAAGAGACCCAGTACTTC	CASSADFQETQYF
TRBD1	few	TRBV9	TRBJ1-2	TGTGCCAGCAGCGTATTTCAGGGGGTGAACTATGGCTACACCTTC	CASSVFQGVNYGYTF
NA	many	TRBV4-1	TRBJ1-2	TGCGCCAGCAGCCAAGCTCCCGGTAACTATGGCTACACCTTC	CASSQAPGNYGYTF
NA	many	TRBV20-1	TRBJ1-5	TGCAGTGCTAGAGAAATTGCCGGCGGGATGAGACTAAATCAGCCCCAGCATTTT	CSAREIAGGMRLNQPQHF
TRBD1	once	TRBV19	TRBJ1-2	TGTGCCAGTAGTCCAGCACAGGGGTATAGCTATGGCTACACCTTC	CASSPAQGYSYGYTF
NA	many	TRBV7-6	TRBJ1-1	TGTGCCAGCAGCTCCGGGAGGGGCACTGAAGCTTTCTTT	CASSSGRGTEAFF
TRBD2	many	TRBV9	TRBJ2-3	TGTGCCAGCAGCGTAGGGCTCAGCGGGGTCACAGATACGCAGTATTTT	CASSVGLSGVTDTQYF
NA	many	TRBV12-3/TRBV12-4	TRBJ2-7	TGTGCCAGCAGTGATGGGACCGTAGCCTACGAGCAGTACTTC	CASSDGTVAYEQYF
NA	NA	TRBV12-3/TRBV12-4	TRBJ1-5	TGTGCCAGCAGAACCGGGACAAACAAGGAGCCCCAGCATTTT	CASRTGTNKEPQHF
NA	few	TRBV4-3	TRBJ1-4	TGCGCCAGCAGCCCCTTGGGCAGTCCGTTTTCTGAAACTAATGAAAAACTGTTTTTT	CASSPLGSPFSETNEKLFF
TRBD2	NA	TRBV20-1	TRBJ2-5	TGCAGTGCGCCTAGCGGGGGGGCCTACGAGACCCAGTACTTC	CSAPSGGAYETQYF
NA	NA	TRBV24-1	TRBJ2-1	TGTGCCACCAGTGATCCCGTCGCACACAATGAGCAGTTCTTC	CATSDPVAHNEQFF
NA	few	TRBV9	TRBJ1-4	TGTGCCAGCAGCAGGGCATTCGCTGGAAATGAAAAACTGTTTTTT	CASSRAFAGNEKLFF
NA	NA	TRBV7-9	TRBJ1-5	TGTGCCAGCAGCTTAGGGGCAGAGCTGAAGCCCCAGCATTTT	CASSLGAELKPQHF
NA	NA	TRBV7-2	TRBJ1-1	TGTGCCAGCAGCCGTGGGATGAACACTGAAGCTTTCTTT	CASSRGMNTEAFF
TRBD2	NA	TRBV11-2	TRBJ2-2	TGTGCCAGCACCCCTGGGGGGGGGGGCACCGGGGAGCTGTTTTTT	CASTPGGGGTGELFF
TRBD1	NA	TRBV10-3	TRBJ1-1	TGTGCCATCAGTGACAGGGGGCGCACTGAAGCTTTCTTT	CAISDRGRTEAFF
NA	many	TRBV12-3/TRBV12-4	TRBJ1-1	TGTGCCAGCAGAGAACAGGGTAACACTGAAGCTTTCTTT	CASREQGNTEAFF
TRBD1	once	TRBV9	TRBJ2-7	TGTGCCAGCAGCCGAGGACAGGAACCCTACGAGCAGTACTTC	CASSRGQEPYEQYF
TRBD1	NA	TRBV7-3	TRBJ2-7	TGCGCCAGCAGGCCGGGACAGACGGGCGAGCAGTACTTC	CASRPGQTGEQYF
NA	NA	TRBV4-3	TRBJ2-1	TGCGCCAGCAGCCCGACCACGATTAGCTCCTACAATGAGCAGTTCTTC	CASSPTTISSYNEQFF
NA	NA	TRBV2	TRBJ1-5	TGTGCCAGCAGTGAAGAGGGCTTGGGTTCGCAGCCCCAGCATTTT	CASSEEGLGSQPQHF
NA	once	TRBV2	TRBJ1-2	TGTGCCAGCAGTTCAATACCCCCTAAGGGGCTCCCATATGGCTACACCTTC	CASSSIPPKGLPYGYTF
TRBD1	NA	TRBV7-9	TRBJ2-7	TGTGCCAGCAGCTTAGACAGGGGCCCTTTAAACGAGCAGTACTTC	CASSLDRGPLNEQYF
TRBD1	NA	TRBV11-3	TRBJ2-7	TGTGCCAGCAGAAACACCCACCGGGACAGGGGGCGGAACGAGCAGTACTTC	CASRNTHRDRGRNEQYF
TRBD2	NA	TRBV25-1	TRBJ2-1	TGTGCCAGCAGTGTGGGACTAGCGGGATATGAGCAGTTCTTC	CASSVGLAGYEQFF
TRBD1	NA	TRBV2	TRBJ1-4	TGTGCCAGCAGCGACGACAGGGATGAAAAACTGTTTTTT	CASSDDRDEKLFF
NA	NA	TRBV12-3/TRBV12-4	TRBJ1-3	TGTGCCAGCGCTTCCCAGGGGGGAAACACCATATATTTT	CASASQGGNTIYF
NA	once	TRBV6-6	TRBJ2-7	TGTGCCAGCAGTTATTCCCTAGGTTACGAGCAGTACTTC	CASSYSLGYEQYF
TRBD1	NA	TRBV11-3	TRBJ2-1	TGTGCCAGCAGCTTAGGCGGACAGGGGGCAAACAATGAGCAGTTCTTC	CASSLGGQGANNEQFF
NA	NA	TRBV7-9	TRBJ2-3	TGTGCCAGCAGCAATACGCGTGACGGTGGGAATATGCAGTATTTT	CASSNTRDGGNMQYF
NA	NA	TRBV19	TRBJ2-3	TGTGCCAGTAGTATAGGAACCCGACTAGTTACGGGAGATACGCAGTATTTT	CASSIGTRLVTGDTQYF
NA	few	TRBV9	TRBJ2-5	TGTGCCAGCAGCCCGGAGGTAGAGACCCAGTACTTC	CASSPEVETQYF
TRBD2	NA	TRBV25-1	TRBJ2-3	TGTGCCAGCAGTTACGGGGGGGATACGCAGTACTTT	CASSYGGDTQYF
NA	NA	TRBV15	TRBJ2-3	TGTGCCACCAGCAGAGATACGAGCACAGATACGCAGTATTTT	CATSRDTSTDTQYF
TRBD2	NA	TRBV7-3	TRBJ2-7	TGTGCCAGCAGCGCGCCCCCTGGGACTAGTCTGCACTTT	CASSAPPGTSLHF
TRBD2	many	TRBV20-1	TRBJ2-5	TGCAGTGCTAGAGTAACTAGCGGGGGGGCCCCAGAGACCCAGTACTTC	CSARVTSGGAPETQYF
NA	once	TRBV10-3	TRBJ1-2	TGTGCCATCAACCAGGAAAGAAACTGTGGCTACGCCTTC	CAINQERNCGYAF
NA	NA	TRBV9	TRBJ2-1	TGTGCCAGCAGCGTGAGCAATGAGCAGTTCTTC	CASSVSNEQFF
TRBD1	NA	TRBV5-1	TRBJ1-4	TGCGCCAGCAGTCACGGGGACAGCTATGAAAAACTGTTTTTT	CASSHGDSYEKLFF
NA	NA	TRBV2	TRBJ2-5	TGTGCCAGCAGTTCACGACTAGGGGAGACCCAGTACTTC	CASSSRLGETQYF
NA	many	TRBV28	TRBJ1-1	TGTGCCAGCAGTACGTCTCTTACTGAAGCTTTCTTT	CASSTSLTEAFF
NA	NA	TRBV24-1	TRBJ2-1	TGTGCCACCAGTGATTCATACTACGAGCAGTTCTTC	CATSDSYYEQFF
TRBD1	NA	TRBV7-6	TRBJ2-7	TGTGCCAGCAGCTCGGGACAGGGCAACGAGCAGTACTTC	CASSSGQGNEQYF
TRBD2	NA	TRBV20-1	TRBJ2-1	TGCAGTGCTAGAGACATTATGGGGGGGGACTTGAGTGAGCAGTTCTTC	CSARDIMGGDLSEQFF
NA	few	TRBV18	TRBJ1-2	TGTGCCAGCTCACCAGCAGGTTTCTATGGCTACACCTTC	CASSPAGFYGYTF
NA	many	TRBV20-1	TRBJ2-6	TGCAGTGCGACGGACAGCGGCAACTCTGGGGCCAACGTCCTGACTTTC	CSATDSGNSGANVLTF
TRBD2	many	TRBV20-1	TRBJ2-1	TGCAGTGCTAGCCCGACTAGCGGGGGGTTCGATGAGCAGTTCTTC	CSASPTSGGFDEQFF
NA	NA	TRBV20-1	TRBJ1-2	TGCAGTGCTAGAGATCTCACAAAGAATGGCTACACCTTC	CSARDLTKNGYTF
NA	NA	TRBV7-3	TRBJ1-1	TGTGCCAGCAGCTGGAGGGGCAGGAACACTGAAGCTTTCTTT	CASSWRGRNTEAFF
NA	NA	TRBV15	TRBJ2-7	TGTGCCACCAGCAGAGATGTGGGGGCGGGCCGGGAGCAGTACTTC	CATSRDVGAGREQYF
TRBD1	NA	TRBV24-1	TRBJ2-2	TGTGCCACAGGGGACAGGTCGAACACCGGGGAGCTGTTTTTT	CATGDRSNTGELFF
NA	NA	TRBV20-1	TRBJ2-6	TGCAGTGCTCCCGCGACGGGGGTTTCTGGGGCCAACGTCCTGACTTTC	CSAPATGVSGANVLTF
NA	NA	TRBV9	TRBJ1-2	TGTGCCAGCAGCACCTCACCCGGGAGCGACTATGGCTACACCTTC	CASSTSPGSDYGYTF
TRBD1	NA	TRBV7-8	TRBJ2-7	TGTGCCAGCAGTTCCCGGACAGGGGAGATACGTTTAGAGCAGTACTTC	CASSSRTGEIRLEQYF
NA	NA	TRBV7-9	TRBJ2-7	TGTGCCAGCAGCTTCGGGACGGGGAGGAACGAGCAGTACTTC	CASSFGTGRNEQYF
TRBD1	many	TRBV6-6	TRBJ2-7	TGTGCCAGCAGTAACCGGGACAGGGGGAACAACGAGCAGTACTTC	CASSNRDRGNNEQYF
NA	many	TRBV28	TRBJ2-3	TGTGCCAGCAGTGTACCGGGGGAGGAAGATACGCAGTATTTT	CASSVPGEEDTQYF